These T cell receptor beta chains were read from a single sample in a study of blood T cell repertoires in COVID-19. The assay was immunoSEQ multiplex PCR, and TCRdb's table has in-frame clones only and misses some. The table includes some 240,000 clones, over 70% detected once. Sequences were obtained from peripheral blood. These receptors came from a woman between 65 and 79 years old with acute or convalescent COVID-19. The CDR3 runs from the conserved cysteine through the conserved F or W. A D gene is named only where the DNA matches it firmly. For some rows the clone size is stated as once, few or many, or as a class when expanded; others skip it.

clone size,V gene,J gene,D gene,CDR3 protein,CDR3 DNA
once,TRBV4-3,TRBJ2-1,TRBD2,CASSQKRGSYNEQFF,TGCGCCAGCAGCCAAAAGCGGGGGTCCTACAATGAGCAGTTCTTC
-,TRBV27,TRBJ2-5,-,CASSQGGGQGLGKTQYF,TGTGCCAGCAGTCAAGGGGGGGGGCAGGGACTTGGAAAGACCCAGTACTTC
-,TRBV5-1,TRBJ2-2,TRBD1,CASSPLAAGGAGELFF,TGCGCCAGCAGCCCCCTCGCGGCAGGGGGCGCCGGGGAGCTGTTTTTT
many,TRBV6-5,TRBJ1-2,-,CASTNRVPGNYGYTF,TGTGCCAGCACCAACAGGGTCCCGGGGAACTATGGCTACACCTTC
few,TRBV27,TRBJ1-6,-,CASSLSSYSPLHF,TGTGCCAGCAGTTTATCTTCCTATTCACCCCTCCACTTT
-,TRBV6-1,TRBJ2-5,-,CASSEANRELETQYF,TGTGCCAGCAGTGAAGCGAACAGGGAGTTGGAGACCCAGTACTTC
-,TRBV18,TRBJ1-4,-,CASSPLSATNEKLFF,TGTGCCAGCTCACCTCTATCCGCAACTAATGAAAAACTGTTTTTT
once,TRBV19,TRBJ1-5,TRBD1,CASRGGGTTNQPQHF,TGTGCCAGCCGAGGAGGGGGCACAACCAATCAGCCCCAGCATTTT
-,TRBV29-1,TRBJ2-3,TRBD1,CSVQTGGTDTQYF,TGCAGCGTTCAGACAGGGGGCACAGATACGCAGTATTTT
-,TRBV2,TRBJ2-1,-,CASRATSSYNEQFF,TGTGCCAGCAGGGCCACTAGCTCCTACAATGAGCAGTTCTTC
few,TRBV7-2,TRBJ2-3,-,CASSHLRTEDTQYF,TGTGCCAGCAGCCATTTACGGACAGAGGATACGCAGTATTTT
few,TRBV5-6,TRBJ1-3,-,CASSSTGYSGNTIYF,TGTGCCAGCAGCTCGACAGGCTACTCTGGAAACACCATATATTTT
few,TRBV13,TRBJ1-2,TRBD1,CASSLGPGQGYGYTF,TGTGCCAGCAGCTTAGGCCCGGGACAGGGGTATGGCTACACCTTC
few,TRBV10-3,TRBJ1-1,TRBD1,CASGQGGEAFF,TGTGCCAGTGGACAGGGGGGTGAAGCTTTCTTT
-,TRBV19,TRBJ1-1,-,CASSINRNTEAFF,TGTGCCAGTAGTATTAACAGGAACACTGAAGCTTTCTTT
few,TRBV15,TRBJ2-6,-,CATSRFSGANVLTF,TGTGCCACCAGCAGGTTTAGTGGGGCCAACGTCCTGACTTTC
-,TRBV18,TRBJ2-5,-,CASSPPGGETQYF,TGTGCCAGCTCACCACCGGGCGGGGAGACCCAGTACTTC
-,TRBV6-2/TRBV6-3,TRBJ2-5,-,CASSSPRTQYF,TGTGCCAGCAGTTCCCCCAGGACCCAGTACTTC
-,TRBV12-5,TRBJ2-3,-,CASGLLGAVDTQYF,TGTGCTAGTGGTTTGTTGGGGGCTGTAGATACGCAGTATTTT
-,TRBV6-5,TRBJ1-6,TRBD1,CASSYSRTGGPLHF,TGTGCCAGCAGTTACTCGAGGACAGGGGGACCCCTCCACTTT
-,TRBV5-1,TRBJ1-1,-,CASSGQNTEAFF,TGCGCCAGCAGCGGCCAGAACACTGAAGCTTTCTTT
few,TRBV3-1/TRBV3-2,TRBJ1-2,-,CASSQAHGYTF,TGTGCCAGCAGCCAAGCACACGGCTACACCTTC
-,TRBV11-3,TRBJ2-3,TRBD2,CASSPRASGGPTDTQYF,TGTGCCAGCAGCCCCCGGGCTAGCGGGGGGCCCACAGATACGCAGTATTTT
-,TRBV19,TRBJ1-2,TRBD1,CASSAPTGVVGGYTF,TGTGCCAGTAGTGCCCCCACAGGGGTTGTGGGTGGCTACACCTTC
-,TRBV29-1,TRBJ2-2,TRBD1,CSGVRQGANTGELFF,TGCAGCGGGGTGCGGCAGGGGGCGAACACCGGGGAGCTGTTTTTT
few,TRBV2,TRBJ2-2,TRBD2,CASSWTSGGQNTGELFF,TGTGCCAGCAGTTGGACTAGCGGGGGGCAAAACACCGGGGAGCTGTTTTTT